This T cell receptor (beta chain) was identified during a study of OX40 agonist ivuxolimab in advanced cancers. Study-wide results and limits: Certain nonresponders additionally had low normalized T-cell clonal expansion.

This clone has more than one count but fewer than ten. Its antigen is not identified. Trimming removed 10 bases from V and 7 bases from J, with 11 bases in between. Germline V gene lookup returns CDR1 MDHEN and CDR2 SYDVKM. This CDR3 region has 12 residues. Sequencing was performed with immunoSEQ multiplex PCR; in TCRdb, only in-frame clones are kept and a portion is missing. The sample has roughly 34,000 clones; 85% to 95% are singletons. Material: CD4+ or CD8+ T cells sorted from blood, obtained in a trial of the OX40 agonist ivuxolimab. V usage is TRBV28 and J usage is TRBJ1-6; D is undetermined. This sequence was found in an adult with an advanced solid tumor such as melanoma, head and neck, liver or kidney cancer. The CDR3 coding sequence is TGTGCCACCCGAGCGCCCAATTCACCCCTCCACTTT. Amino acid sequence: CATRAPNSPLHF. The full variable domain, rest sourced from reference TRBV28 and TRBJ1-6, is DVKVTQSSRYLVKRTGEKVFLECVQDMDHENMFWYRQDPGLGLRLIYFSYDVKMKEKGDIPEGYSVSREKKERFSLILESASTNQTSMYLCATRAPNSPLHFGNGTRLTVT.